One and the same sample provided the 6 T cell receptor beta chains below, sequenced in a study of T cell clonality in common variable immunodeficiency. Assay used: immunoSEQ multiplex PCR; TCRdb lists only in-frame clones, some missing. Recorded here are around 50,000 clones, none singletons. Material for sequencing was peripheral blood mononuclear cells. These receptors originate from a person between 18 and 70 years old in good health.

This clone has at least ten counts. The read halts 3 residues ahead of the CDR3 end, with the missing end drawn from the germline J gene. The rearrangement joins TRBV20-1 to TRBJ1-5; 7 bases map to TRBD1. This CDR3 has 16 residues. Germline CDR1 and CDR2: DFQATT and SNEGSKA (reference sequence). The ends lost 1 base at V and 4 bases at J; junction bases unmatched: 10. Incomplete CDR3 DNA: TGCAGTGCTAGAGGAACTAACGACAGGGTAAATCAGCCC. It specifies CSARGTNDRVNQP. The entire CDR3 reads CSARGTNDRVNQPQHF.

This clone was counted ten times or more. The CDR3 loop is CATSDLFSNYGYTF. CDR3 bases read: TGTGCCACCAGTGATCTGTTTTCTAACTATGGC. This chain links TRBV24-1 with TRBJ1-2; D is uncertain. The read halts 3 residues ahead of the CDR3 end, with the missing end drawn from the germline J gene. V lost 3 bases and J lost 0, with 7 bases in between. Germline-derived CDR1 and CDR2 are KGHDR and SFDVKD. CDR3 length equals 14 residues.

This clone was picked up many times. The read ends 3 residues early relative to the CDR3; the germline J gene fills the gap. V is TRBV6-2 or TRBV6-3 and J is TRBJ2-5, with TRBD2 matching over 7 bases. The CDR3 is 14 residues long. V was clipped by 2 bases and J by 3 bases; unmatched bases: 3. Looked up from germline, CDR1 is MNHEY and CDR2 is SVGEGT. This chain's CDR3 is CASSYGGGEETQYF. The covered CDR3 bases are TGTGCCAGCAGTTACGGGGGGGGTGAAGAGACC.

This clone was counted many times. The CDR3 end lies 3 residues beyond the end of the read and is filled in from the germline J gene. This rearrangement joins TRBV4-1 to TRBJ2-2; D might be TRBD1 or TRBD2, each matching 6 bases. Germline assignment: CDR1 MGHRA and CDR2 YSYEKL. V lost 1 base and J lost 6, with 21 bases in between. This CDR3 region has 18 residues. The chain's CDR3 is CASSQARDTETGAGELFF. Partial CDR3 DNA: TGCGCCAGCAGCCAAGCCCGGGACACCGAAACGGGAGCCGGGGAG.

In this sample, this clone turned up many times. The CDR3 end falls 3 residues outside the read, so it is completed with the germline J gene. The chain has TRBV5-6 and TRBJ2-5; 15 nucleotides align to TRBD2. Germline V gene lookup returns CDR1 SGHDT and CDR2 YYEEEE. The J segment lost 4 bases and the V segment lost 4 bases, leaving 2 bases of the junction unmatched. CDR3 length: 15 residues. CDR3 DNA (partial): TGTGCCAGCAGCCAGGGACTAGCGGGAGGAGAGACC. It specifies CASSQGLAGGET. The entire CDR3 is CASSQGLAGGETQYF.

This clone was seen ten or more times. The read gets to within 3 residues of the CDR3 end, and the germline J gene fills in the rest. The chain uses TRBV19 and TRBJ2-5, with a possible D match to TRBD1 (5 bases). Germline CDR1 and CDR2: LNHDA and SQIVND (reference sequence). V lost 5 bases and J 5 bases, leaving 12 bases between the germline ends. The CDR3 extends over 13 amino acids. CDR3 bases read: TGTGCCAGTAGTCCCAGACCAGGGGAGACC. It yields the protein CASSPRPGET. The complete CDR3 sequence is CASSPRPGETQYF.